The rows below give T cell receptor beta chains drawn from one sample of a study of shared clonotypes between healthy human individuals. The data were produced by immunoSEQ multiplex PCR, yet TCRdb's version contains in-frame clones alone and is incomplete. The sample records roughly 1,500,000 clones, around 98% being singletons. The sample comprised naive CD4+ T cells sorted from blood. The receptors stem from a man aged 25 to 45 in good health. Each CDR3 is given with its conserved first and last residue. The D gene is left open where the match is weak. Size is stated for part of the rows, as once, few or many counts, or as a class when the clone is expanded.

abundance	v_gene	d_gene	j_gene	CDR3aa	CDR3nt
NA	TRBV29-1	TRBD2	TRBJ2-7	CSVVYLAGFEQYF	TGCAGCGTTGTATATCTAGCGGGTTTCGAGCAGTACTTC
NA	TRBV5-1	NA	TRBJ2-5	CASSLVAAWGGEETQYF	TGCGCCAGCAGCTTGGTGGCAGCGTGGGGGGGCGAGGAGACCCAGTACTTC
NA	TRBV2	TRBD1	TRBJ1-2	CASSFTGGYGYTF	TGTGCCAGCAGTTTTACAGGGGGTTATGGCTACACCTTC
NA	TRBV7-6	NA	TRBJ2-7	CASSLDRSEQYF	TGTGCCAGCAGCTTAGATAGGTCCGAGCAGTACTTC
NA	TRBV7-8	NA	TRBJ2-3	CASSLANTDTQYF	TGTGCCAGCAGCTTAGCTAACACAGATACGCAGTATTTT
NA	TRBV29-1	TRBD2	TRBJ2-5	CSGKRTSGQETQYF	TGCAGCGGTAAAAGGACTAGCGGACAAGAGACCCAGTACTTC
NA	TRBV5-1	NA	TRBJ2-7	CASSYPGRVYEQYF	TGCGCCAGCAGCTATCCGGGACGAGTATACGAGCAGTACTTC
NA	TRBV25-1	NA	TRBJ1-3	CASNTGTSGNTIYF	TGTGCCAGCAATACAGGGACCTCTGGAAACACCATATATTTT
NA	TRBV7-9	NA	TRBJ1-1	CASSFSQGRAPEAFF	TGTGCCAGCAGCTTTTCGCAGGGGAGGGCTCCTGAAGCTTTCTTT
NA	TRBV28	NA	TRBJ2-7	CASSFRDKTYEQYF	TGTGCCAGCAGTTTCCGGGACAAGACCTACGAGCAGTACTTC
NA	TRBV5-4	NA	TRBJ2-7	CASSPGTGASGEQYF	TGTGCCAGCAGCCCGGGGACTGGTGCTTCGGGCGAGCAGTACTTC
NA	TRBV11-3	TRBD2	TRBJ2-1	CASSSSPLAGGYNEQFF	TGTGCCAGCAGCTCCTCCCCCCTAGCGGGAGGTTACAATGAGCAGTTCTTC
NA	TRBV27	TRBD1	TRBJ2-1	CASSLRGTGYNEQFF	TGTGCCAGCAGTTTAAGGGGGACAGGCTACAATGAGCAGTTCTTC
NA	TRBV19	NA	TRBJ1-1	CASSSAGGVAEAFF	TGTGCCAGTAGTTCTGCGGGGGGTGTAGCTGAAGCTTTCTTT
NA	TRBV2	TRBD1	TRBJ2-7	CASRGTGWSDEQYF	TGTGCCAGCAGGGGGACAGGGTGGAGTGACGAGCAGTACTTC
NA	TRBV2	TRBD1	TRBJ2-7	CASRHRGHEQYF	TGTGCCAGCAGACACAGGGGCCACGAGCAGTACTTC
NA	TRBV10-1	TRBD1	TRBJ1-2	CASSDDSGTAYGYTF	TGCGCCAGCAGTGACGATTCCGGGACAGCCTATGGCTACACCTTC
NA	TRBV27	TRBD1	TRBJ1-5	CASSPDRDSNQPQHF	TGTGCCAGCAGTCCTGACAGGGATAGCAATCAGCCCCAGCATTTT
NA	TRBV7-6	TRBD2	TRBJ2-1	CASSSGLAGDLNYNEQFF	TGTGCCAGCAGCTCGGGACTAGCGGGAGACCTAAACTACAATGAGCAGTTCTTC
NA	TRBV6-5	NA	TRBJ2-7	CASSYRATHEQYF	TGTGCCAGCAGTTACAGGGCTACCCACGAGCAGTACTTC
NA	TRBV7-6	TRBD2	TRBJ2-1	CASSLVGVAGPSYNEQFF	TGTGCCAGCAGCTTAGTGGGGGTAGCGGGACCCTCCTACAATGAGCAGTTCTTC
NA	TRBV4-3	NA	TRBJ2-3	CASSLLGADTQYF	TGCGCCAGCAGCCTTTTGGGGGCAGATACGCAGTATTTT
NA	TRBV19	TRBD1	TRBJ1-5	CASTPTGNSNQPQHF	TGTGCCAGTACCCCGACAGGGAATAGCAATCAGCCCCAGCATTTT
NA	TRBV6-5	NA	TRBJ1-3	CASSLTGPGNTIYF	TGTGCCAGCAGTCTAACGGGCCCTGGAAACACCATATATTTT
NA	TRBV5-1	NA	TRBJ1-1	CASSLREIYMNTEAFF	TGCGCCAGCAGCTTGAGGGAGATATACATGAACACTGAAGCTTTCTTT
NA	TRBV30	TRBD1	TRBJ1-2	CAWSAISTGGADYGYTF	TGTGCCTGGAGTGCTATAAGCACAGGGGGCGCGGACTATGGCTACACCTTC
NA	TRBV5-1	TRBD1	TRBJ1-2	CASSYQGAEGYTF	TGCGCCAGCAGCTACCAGGGGGCGGAAGGCTACACCTTC
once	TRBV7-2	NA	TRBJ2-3	CASSLVASTDTQYF	TGTGCCAGCAGCTTAGTTGCCTCCACAGATACGCAGTATTTT
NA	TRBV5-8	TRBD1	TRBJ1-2	CASSFGQVSGYTF	TGTGCCAGCAGCTTTGGACAGGTCTCTGGCTACACCTTC
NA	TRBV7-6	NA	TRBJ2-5	CASSLKRRETQYF	TGTGCCAGCAGCTTAAAGCGTAGGGAGACCCAGTACTTC
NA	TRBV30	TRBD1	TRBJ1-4	CAWSEDRGGEKLFF	TGTGCCTGGAGTGAGGACAGGGGTGGGGAAAAACTGTTTTTT
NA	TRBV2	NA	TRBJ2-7	CASNYFYEQYF	TGTGCCAGCAACTATTTCTACGAGCAGTACTTC
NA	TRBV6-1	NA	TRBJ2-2	CASSTRWSTGELFF	TGTGCCAGCAGTACCCGCTGGAGCACCGGGGAGCTGTTTTTT
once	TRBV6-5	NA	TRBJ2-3	CASRRLVGEEYF	TGTGCCAGCAGACGCCTCGTGGGGGAGGAGTATTTT
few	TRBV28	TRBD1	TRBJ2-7	CASRRQGMSYEQYF	TGTGCCAGCAGGCGACAGGGGATGTCCTACGAGCAGTACTTC
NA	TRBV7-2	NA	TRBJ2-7	CASSSTFSGGYEQYF	TGTGCCAGCAGCTCGACCTTTTCAGGGGGGTACGAGCAGTACTTC
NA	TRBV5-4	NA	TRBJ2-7	CASSSETASYEQYF	TGTGCCAGCAGCTCGGAGACAGCTTCCTACGAGCAGTACTTC
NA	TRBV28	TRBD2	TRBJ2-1	CASSPRLAGALDEQFF	TGTGCCAGCAGCCCCCGACTAGCGGGAGCTCTGGATGAGCAGTTCTTC
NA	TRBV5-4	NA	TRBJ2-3	CASSLRSGTDTQYF	TGTGCCAGCAGCTTGCGGTCGGGCACAGATACGCAGTATTTT
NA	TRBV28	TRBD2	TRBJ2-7	CASLGRAGVYEQYF	TGTGCCAGCCTAGGACGAGCGGGAGTCTACGAGCAGTACTTC
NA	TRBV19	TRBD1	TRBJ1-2	CASSTLTGTGGLGYTF	TGTGCCAGTAGTACACTTACCGGGACAGGGGGTCTTGGCTACACCTTC
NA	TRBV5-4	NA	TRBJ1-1	CASSPPDRGTEAFF	TGTGCCAGCAGCCCCCCGGACAGAGGCACTGAAGCTTTCTTT
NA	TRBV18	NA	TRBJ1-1	CASSPLNGLNTEAFF	TGTGCCAGCTCACCCTTAAACGGACTGAACACTGAAGCTTTCTTT
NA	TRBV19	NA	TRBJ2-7	CASSGAGRSSYEQYF	TGTGCCAGTAGTGGCGCCGGCAGGAGTTCCTACGAGCAGTACTTC
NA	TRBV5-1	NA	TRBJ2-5	CASSLDPGQETQYF	TGCGCCAGCAGCTTGGATCCGGGCCAAGAGACCCAGTACTTC
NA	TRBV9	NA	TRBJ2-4	CASSVGVGENIQYF	TGTGCCAGCAGCGTAGGAGTGGGGGAGAACATTCAGTACTTC
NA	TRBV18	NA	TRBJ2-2	CASSPQVTGELFF	TGTGCCAGCTCACCCCAAGTGACAGGGGAGCTGTTTTTT
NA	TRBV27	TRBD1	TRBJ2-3	CASSPLVDRGRLDTQYF	TGTGCCAGCAGTCCGCTAGTCGACAGGGGGCGGCTGGATACGCAGTATTTT
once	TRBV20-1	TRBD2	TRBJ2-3	CSAAGRHF	TGCAGTGCTGCCGGGAGGCATTTT
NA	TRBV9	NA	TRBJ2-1	CASSVRTEDYNEQFF	TGTGCCAGCAGCGTACGGACGGAAGACTACAATGAGCAGTTCTTC
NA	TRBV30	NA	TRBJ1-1	CARSKGQLAFF	TGTGCCCGATCTAAAGGACAGCTGGCTTTCTTT
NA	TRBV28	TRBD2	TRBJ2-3	CASSFRLADTDTQYF	TGTGCCAGCAGTTTCCGACTAGCAGACACAGATACGCAGTATTTT
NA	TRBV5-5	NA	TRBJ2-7	CASSPVVGFPYEQYF	TGTGCCAGCAGCCCCGTGGTGGGGTTTCCCTACGAGCAGTACTTC
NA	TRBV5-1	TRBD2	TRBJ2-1	CASRGPGLAGAGEQFF	TGCGCCAGCAGGGGTCCGGGACTAGCGGGAGCTGGTGAGCAGTTCTTC
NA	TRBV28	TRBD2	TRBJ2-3	CASSLAGGPSDTQYF	TGTGCCAGCAGTTTAGCGGGAGGGCCGTCTGATACGCAGTATTTT
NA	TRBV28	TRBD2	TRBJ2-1	CASSLWGASGSSYNEQFF	TGTGCCAGCAGTTTATGGGGCGCTAGCGGGAGCTCCTACAATGAGCAGTTCTTC
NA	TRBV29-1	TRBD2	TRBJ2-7	CSVEEGGTSGTEQYF	TGCAGCGTTGAAGAGGGGGGGACTAGCGGGACGGAGCAGTACTTC
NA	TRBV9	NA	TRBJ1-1	CASSVGWTNTEAFF	TGTGCCAGCAGCGTAGGGTGGACTAACACTGAAGCTTTCTTT